Listed below are T cell receptor beta chains from one sample, sequenced in a study of T cells after yellow fever vaccination. TCRdb used MiXCR to reprocess the 5' RACE reads, holding one entry per CDR3 protein. Seen here are a few hundred thousand distinct CDR3 sequences, roughly 19% observed once, and the top ten hold 14%. The sequenced sample was PBMCs, obtained 15 days after the yellow fever booster vaccination. The receptors stem from a young man who received the YFV17D yellow fever vaccine. Each CDR3 is given with its conserved first and last residue. The D gene is left open where the match is weak. Only some rows state a clone size, as once, few, many or a class for expanded clones.

TRBD1	TRBV29-1	.	TRBJ2-3	CSVAGGQGSTDTQYF	TGCAGCGTCGCCGGGGGACAGGGGTCCACAGATACGCAGTATTTT
.	TRBV20-1	.	TRBJ1-5	CSAVGTVDQPQHF	TGCAGTGCAGTCGGGACGGTTGATCAGCCCCAGCATTTT
.	TRBV15	many	TRBJ2-1	CATRSGRGDYNEQFF	TGTGCCACTCGATCTGGCAGGGGGGACTACAATGAGCAGTTCTTC
.	TRBV7-9	.	TRBJ2-7	CASRPQGAHEQYF	TGTGCCAGCAGACCACAGGGTGCCCACGAGCAGTACTTC
TRBD2	TRBV7-3	few	TRBJ2-3	CASSQGPGGVDTQYF	TGTGCCAGCAGCCAGGGCCCGGGAGGTGTGGATACGCAGTATTTT
TRBD1	TRBV18	few	TRBJ1-5	CASSPQGAQPQHF	TGTGCCAGCTCACCACAGGGGGCTCAGCCCCAGCATTTT
.	TRBV14	.	TRBJ2-2	CASSHGTSSTGELFF	TGTGCCAGCAGCCATGGAACTTCGAGCACCGGGGAGCTGTTTTTT
.	TRBV9	few	TRBJ2-7	CASNISYEQYF	TGTGCCAGCAACATTTCTTACGAGCAGTACTTC
.	TRBV9	few	TRBJ2-7	CASSGDSAEQYF	TGTGCCAGCAGCGGCGACTCGGCCGAGCAGTACTTC
TRBD1	TRBV19	few	TRBJ1-5	CASSIGSGTGLYQPQHF	TGTGCCAGTAGTATAGGGTCCGGGACAGGCCTTTATCAGCCCCAGCATTTT
.	TRBV12-5	.	TRBJ2-4	CASGLGQLNGF	TGTGCTAGTGGTTTGGGACAGTTGAATGGCTTC
.	TRBV30	.	TRBJ1-2	CAWRPSFAYGYTF	TGTGCCTGGAGGCCCTCCTTTGCGTATGGCTACACCTTC
TRBD2	TRBV7-6	.	TRBJ2-7	CASSLGLAGVSSYEQYF	TGTGCCAGCAGCTTAGGGCTAGCGGGTGTTAGCTCCTACGAGCAGTACTTC
.	TRBV7-9	few	TRBJ2-1	CASSLAATDFEQFF	TGTGCCAGCAGCTTAGCGGCAACGGACTTTGAGCAGTTCTTC
TRBD1	TRBV5-4	.	TRBJ2-5	CASSPTTGETQYF	TGTGCCAGCAGCCCTACGACAGGGGAGACCCAGTACTTC
TRBD1	TRBV27	.	TRBJ2-3	CASSSDRRLTDTQYF	TGTGCCAGCAGTTCGGACAGGCGGCTCACAGATACGCAGTATTTT
.	TRBV9	.	TRBJ1-1	CASSRGEGRTEAFF	TGTGCCAGCAGCAGGGGCGAGGGGAGAACTGAAGCTTTCTTT
.	TRBV7-2	few	TRBJ2-4	CASSRPGKSKNIQYF	TGTGCCAGCAGCCGCCCCGGGAAGTCCAAAAACATTCAGTACTTC
.	TRBV18	.	TRBJ1-6	CASSPSGSNSPLHF	TGTGCCAGCTCACCTTCCGGGAGTAATTCACCCCTCCACTTT
.	TRBV5-6	few	TRBJ2-3	CASSPYRRITDTQYF	TGTGCCAGCAGCCCCTACAGGCGAATCACAGATACGCAGTATTTT
TRBD2	TRBV7-2	once	TRBJ2-7	CASSLGGLAGDSYEQYF	TGTGCCAGCAGCTTGGGGGGACTAGCGGGAGACTCCTACGAGCAGTACTTC
.	TRBV20-1	many	TRBJ2-5	CSAPTGRETQYF	TGCAGTGCCCCGACTGGCCGGGAGACCCAGTACTTC
TRBD1	TRBV23-1	.	TRBJ2-2	CASSQPSGTANTGELFF	TGCGCCAGCAGTCAACCTTCCGGGACAGCGAACACCGGGGAGCTGTTTTTT
TRBD2	TRBV6-1	.	TRBJ2-1	CASSISGYSFGQFF	TGTGCCAGCAGTATTAGCGGGTATTCGTTTGGGCAGTTCTTC
TRBD1	TRBV10-3	few	TRBJ2-3	CAISLGGSHTDTQYF	TGTGCCATCAGCCTAGGGGGCAGCCACACAGATACGCAGTATTTT
.	TRBV3-1	.	TRBJ2-7	CASSQGVGWRQYF	TGTGCCAGCAGCCAAGGGGTTGGGTGGCGGCAGTACTTC
.	TRBV5-1	.	TRBJ1-3	CASSQGISSGNTIYF	TGCGCCAGCAGCCAGGGTATTTCGTCTGGAAACACCATATATTTT
TRBD1	TRBV12-3/TRBV12-4	.	TRBJ2-7	CASSSPTGVEQYF	TGTGCCAGCAGTTCCCCGACAGGGGTCGAGCAGTACTTC
TRBD1	TRBV15	few	TRBJ2-5	CATSRDRVVSETQYF	TGTGCCACCAGCAGGGACAGGGTTGTGAGTGAGACCCAGTACTTC
TRBD2	TRBV9	few	TRBJ2-1	CASSTRGLSLAGGRDEQFF	TGTGCCAGCAGCACCAGGGGCCTTTCTCTAGCGGGAGGGCGGGATGAGCAGTTCTTC
.	TRBV12-3/TRBV12-4	many	TRBJ2-5	CASSTSKVETQYF	TGTGCCAGCAGTACCTCTAAAGTTGAGACCCAGTACTTC
.	TRBV28	few	TRBJ2-1	CASSSASLRDNEQFF	TGTGCCAGCAGTTCCGCGTCTTTGCGGGACAATGAGCAGTTCTTC
.	TRBV20-1	.	TRBJ2-7	CSATQWVYTEQYF	TGCAGTGCTACGCAGTGGGTCTATACCGAGCAGTACTTC
TRBD2	TRBV20-1	.	TRBJ2-5	CSTTSGGETQYF	TGCAGTACGACTAGCGGAGGGGAGACCCAGTACTTC
.	TRBV6-1	.	TRBJ2-1	CASSPRTRLEDEQFF	TGTGCCAGCAGTCCTAGGACACGCCTGGAGGATGAGCAGTTCTTC
TRBD1	TRBV12-3/TRBV12-4	.	TRBJ2-7	CASSLAAGRGWYEQYF	TGTGCCAGCAGTTTAGCGGCGGGCAGGGGGTGGTACGAGCAGTACTTC
TRBD1	TRBV29-1	few	TRBJ2-3	CSVVRGSNTDTQYF	TGCAGCGTTGTCAGGGGGTCCAACACAGATACGCAGTATTTT
TRBD2	TRBV19	.	TRBJ2-1	CASRTSGGWDEQFF	TGTGCCAGTAGGACTAGCGGGGGGTGGGATGAGCAGTTCTTC
.	TRBV7-2	.	TRBJ2-7	CASSKGGGALTEQYF	TGTGCCAGCAGCAAAGGGGGAGGCGCCCTTACTGAGCAGTACTTC
TRBD2	TRBV20-1	few	TRBJ2-7	CSATTSGRVWEQYF	TGCAGTGCTACCACTAGCGGTAGGGTTTGGGAGCAGTACTTC
TRBD2	TRBV5-1	few	TRBJ2-1	CASSIGLADEQFF	TGCGCCAGCAGCATTGGACTAGCGGATGAGCAGTTCTTC
.	TRBV7-6	.	TRBJ2-1	CASSLGGVQPYNEQFF	TGTGCCAGCAGCTTAGGAGGCGTCCAGCCTTACAATGAGCAGTTCTTC
TRBD2	TRBV7-2	.	TRBJ2-2	CASSSSGRSTGELFF	TGTGCCAGCAGCTCCAGCGGGAGATCCACCGGGGAGCTGTTTTTT